The text below deals with one T cell receptor beta chain. TCRdb re-called the RACE reads through MiXCR, storing one row per CDR3 protein. Of 360,000 or so distinct CDR3 sequences listed, about 6.3% are singletons. The V end was cut by 5 bases, the J end by 2 bases, with 16 bases between. CDR1 and CDR2 from the germline V gene are SGHTA and FQGNSA. The length of the CDR3 is 15 residues. The data originate from a study of human T cells and chemical hapten exposure. Study context: Skin of the upper inner arm, roughly 2 cm by roughly 2 cm, received 2% DPC for sensitization. Each week of the roughly 25-week study, patients had diphenylcyclopropenone applied to the scalp. Mainly, slight library volume differences in the pool made TCR yields vary.

This sample's time point: patch test 2, 6 weeks after DPC sensitization. Treatment reported: therapeutic diphenylcyclopropenone sensitization with weekly scalp DPC. Blood draws preceded each patch test application. The receptor's source is a woman aged 18 to 35 with alopecia areata. Some clones in this sample may be carry-over from other donors' samples. The sequencing here drew on whole blood, taken in connection with sensitization to the hapten diphenylcyclopropenone (DPC). V is TRBV7-2 and J is TRBJ2-7; tentative D call: TRBD1 (5 bases). CDR3 sequence: CASSTSSGQAYEQYF. DNA of the CDR3: TGTGCCAGCAGCACATCCTCCGGACAAGCCTACGAGCAGTACTTC.